This note documents a single T cell receptor beta chain sequence. What it recognizes is unknown. The sample comes from a study of blood T cells in healthy people across ages. Points from the study as a whole: CMV infection status of these donors was not known.

V shed 8 bases and J shed 6 bases, with 20 bases lying between them. CDR3 length: 13 amino acids. CDR1 and CDR2 from the germline V gene are GTSNPN and SVGIG (reference sequence). Through a sample-barcoded 5' primer and a J-beta primer mix, a second PCR was run for 7 to 11 cycles. TCRdb passed the 5' RACE reads through MiXCR, listing each CDR3 protein once. This table has hundreds of thousands of distinct CDR3 sequences, more than 40% appearing once. Each donor gave around 9.3 milliliters of peripheral blood. This chain uses TRBV30 with TRBJ2-7, with D perhaps given as TRBD1 or TRBD2 (6 bases each). The TCR originated in a woman aged 55-70 years in good health. Sequencing used blood. The CDR3, as DNA: TGTGCCCTCAGGGCTAGGGGGACTCGCGAGCAGTACTTC. This encodes CALRARGTREQYF.